This note documents a single TCR beta chain sequence. Its antigen is not known. Sequencing used immunoSEQ multiplex PCR; TCRdb keeps in-frame clones, though not all of them. The sample includes about 72,000 clones, around nine tenths of them seen just once. The source of the sample is a study of T cell clones after liver transplantation. Looking at the study overall: Samples came from ITN030ST, which attempted immunosuppression withdrawal within 2 years of liver transplantation. Draws occurred before transplant, before withdrawal, and after complete or failed withdrawal. Study results and limitations: Circulating graft-donor-reactive CD4 TCRbeta sequences fell significantly post-transplant in 5 of 8 subjects.

CDR1 is MNHEY, CDR2 SVGAGI, per germline. The CDR3 runs 16 residues. The trim removed 4 bases at V and 5 bases at J, leaving 12 bases unmatched. This sequence originates from a human donor who received a liver transplant. The J gene is TRBJ1-2, the V gene TRBV6-5; 8 bases line up with TRBD1. Sequencing used CD4+ T cells from blood, obtained before liver transplant. The CDR3 sequence is CASSFTGTGARYGYTF. The CDR3 DNA reads as TGTGCCAGCAGTTTCACCGGGACAGGAGCTCGTTATGGCTACACCTTC.